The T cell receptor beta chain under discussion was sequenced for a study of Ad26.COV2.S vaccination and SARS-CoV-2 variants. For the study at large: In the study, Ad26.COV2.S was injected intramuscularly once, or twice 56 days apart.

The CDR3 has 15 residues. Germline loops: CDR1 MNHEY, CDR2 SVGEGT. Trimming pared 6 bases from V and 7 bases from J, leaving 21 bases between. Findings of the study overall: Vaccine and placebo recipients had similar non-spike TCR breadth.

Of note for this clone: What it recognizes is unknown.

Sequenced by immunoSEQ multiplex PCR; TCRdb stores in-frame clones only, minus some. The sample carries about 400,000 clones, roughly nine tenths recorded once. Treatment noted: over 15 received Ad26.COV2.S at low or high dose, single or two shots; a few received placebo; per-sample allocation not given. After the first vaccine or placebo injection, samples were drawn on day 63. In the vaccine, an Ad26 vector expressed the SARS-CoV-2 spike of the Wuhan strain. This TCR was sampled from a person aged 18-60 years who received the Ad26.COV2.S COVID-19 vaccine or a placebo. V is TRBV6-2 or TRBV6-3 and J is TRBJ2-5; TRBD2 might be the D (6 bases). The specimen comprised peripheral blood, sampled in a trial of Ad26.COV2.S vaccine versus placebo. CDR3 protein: CASSFGTAGLVTQYF. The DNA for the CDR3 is TGTGCCAGCAGCTTCGGGACTGCAGGATTGGTGACCCAGTACTTC.